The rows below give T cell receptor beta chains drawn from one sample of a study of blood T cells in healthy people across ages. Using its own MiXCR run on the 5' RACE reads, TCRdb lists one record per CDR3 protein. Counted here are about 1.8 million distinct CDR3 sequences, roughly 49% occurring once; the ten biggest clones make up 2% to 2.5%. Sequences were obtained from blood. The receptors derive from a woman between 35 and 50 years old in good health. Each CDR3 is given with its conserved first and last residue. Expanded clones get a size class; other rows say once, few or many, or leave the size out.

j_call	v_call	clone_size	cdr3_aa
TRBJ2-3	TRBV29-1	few	CSAAIGTGSDTQYF
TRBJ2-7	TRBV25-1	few	CASRGAGVTYEQYF
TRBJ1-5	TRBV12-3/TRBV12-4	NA	CASSQDVINQPQHF
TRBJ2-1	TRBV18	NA	CASSPRLAGGLSYNEQFF
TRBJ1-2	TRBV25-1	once	CASSDQGGYGYTF
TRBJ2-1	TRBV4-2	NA	CASSQDGTGFDYNEQFF
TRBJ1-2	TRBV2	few	CASRNLQGTNGYTF
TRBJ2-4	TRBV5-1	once	CASSDGLAGARGNIQYF
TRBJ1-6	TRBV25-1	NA	CASGLPHSPLHF
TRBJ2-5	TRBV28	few	CASSSPGQRQYF
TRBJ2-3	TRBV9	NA	CASNPGSPDTQYF
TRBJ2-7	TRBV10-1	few	CASSESSKGPYEQYF
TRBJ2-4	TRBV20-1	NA	CSAPLRSGGALNIQYF
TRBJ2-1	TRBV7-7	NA	CASSLNDLPLSSYNEQFF
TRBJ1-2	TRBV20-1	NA	CGAPSGSVYTF
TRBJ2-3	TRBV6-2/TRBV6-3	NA	CASSSWGIDFTDTQYF
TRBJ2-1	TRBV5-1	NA	CASSLVASGQYNEQFF
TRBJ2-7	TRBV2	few	CASSGPKTYEQYF
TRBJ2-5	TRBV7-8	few	CASSSRPSPEETQYF
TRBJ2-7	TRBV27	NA	CASSLSLLGPPYEQYF
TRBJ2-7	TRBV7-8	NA	CASSLVLQGGTGTYEQYF
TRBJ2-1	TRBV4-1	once	CASSQEVVLPTEQFF
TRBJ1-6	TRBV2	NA	CASSGIGLSYNSPLHF
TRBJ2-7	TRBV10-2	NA	CASVRGPGQEQYF
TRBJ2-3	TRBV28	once	CASSLGVEGTDTQYF
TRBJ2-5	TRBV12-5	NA	CASGGGLQETQYF
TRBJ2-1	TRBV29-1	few	CSVEAGGSYNEQFF
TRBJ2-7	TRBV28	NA	CASSPLSGDGHWAYEQYF
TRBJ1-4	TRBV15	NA	CATSRLTGGEEKLFF
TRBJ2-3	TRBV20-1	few	CSASRGVGTDTQYF
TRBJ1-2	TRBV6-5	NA	CASSSYTGGFYGYTF
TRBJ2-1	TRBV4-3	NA	CASSQDPQRSNNEQFF
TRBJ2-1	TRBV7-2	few	CASSLGVISYNEQFF
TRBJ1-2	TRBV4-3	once	CASSHVGGGYTF
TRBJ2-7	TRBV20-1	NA	CSATGAPSYEQYF
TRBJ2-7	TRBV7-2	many	CASSPGLAGGQYF
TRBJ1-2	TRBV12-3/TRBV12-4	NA	CASSVRGYDGYTF
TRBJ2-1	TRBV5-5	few	CASSRRPSDLYNEQFF
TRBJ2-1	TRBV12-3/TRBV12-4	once	CASSWGSGGLREQFF
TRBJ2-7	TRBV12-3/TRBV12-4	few	CASSFGTTGNEQYF
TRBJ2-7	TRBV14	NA	CASRTGGKTNEQYF
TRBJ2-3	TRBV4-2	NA	CASSQDMAGEADTQYF
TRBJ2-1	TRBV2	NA	CASGGGLTVNEQFF
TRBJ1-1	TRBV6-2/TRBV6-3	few	CASSSDRGMNTEAFF